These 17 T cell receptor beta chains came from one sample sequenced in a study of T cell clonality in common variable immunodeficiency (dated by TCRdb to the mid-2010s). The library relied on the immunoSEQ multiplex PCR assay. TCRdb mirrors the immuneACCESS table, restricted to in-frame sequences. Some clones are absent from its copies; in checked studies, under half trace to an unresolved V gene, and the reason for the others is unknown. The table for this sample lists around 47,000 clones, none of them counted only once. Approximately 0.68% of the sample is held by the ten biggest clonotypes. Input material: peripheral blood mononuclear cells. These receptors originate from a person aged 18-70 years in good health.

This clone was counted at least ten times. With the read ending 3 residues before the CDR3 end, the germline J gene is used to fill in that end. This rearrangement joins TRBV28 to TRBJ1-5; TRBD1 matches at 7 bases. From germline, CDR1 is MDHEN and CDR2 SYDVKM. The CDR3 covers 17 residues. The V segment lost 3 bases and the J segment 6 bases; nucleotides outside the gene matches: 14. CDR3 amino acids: CASSLPPYRQGRQPQHF. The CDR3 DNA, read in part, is TGTGCCAGCAGTTTGCCCCCTTACCGACAGGGCCGTCAGCCC.

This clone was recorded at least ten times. CDR3 in amino acids: CASSVSGGGFGYTF. CDR3 DNA, as far as it was read: TGCGCCAGCAGCGTCTCAGGGGGAGGATTTGGC. The chain recombines TRBV5-1 with TRBJ1-2, with 7 bases matching TRBD1. The CDR3 end falls 3 residues outside the read, so it is completed with the germline J gene. CDR1 is SGHRS and CDR2 is YFSETQ in the germline V gene. With 4 bases clipped from V and 7 bases from J, the junction kept 10 bases outside the gene matches. The CDR3 is made up of 14 amino acids.

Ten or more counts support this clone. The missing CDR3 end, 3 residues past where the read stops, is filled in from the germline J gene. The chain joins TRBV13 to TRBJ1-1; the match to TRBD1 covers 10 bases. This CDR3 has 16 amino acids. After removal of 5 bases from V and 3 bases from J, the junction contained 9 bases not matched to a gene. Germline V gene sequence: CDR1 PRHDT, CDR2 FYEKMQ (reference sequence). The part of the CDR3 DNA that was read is TGTGCCAGCAGCCTCCGGACAGGGGGTATGGACACTGAA. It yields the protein CASSLRTGGMDTE. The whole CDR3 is CASSLRTGGMDTEAFF.

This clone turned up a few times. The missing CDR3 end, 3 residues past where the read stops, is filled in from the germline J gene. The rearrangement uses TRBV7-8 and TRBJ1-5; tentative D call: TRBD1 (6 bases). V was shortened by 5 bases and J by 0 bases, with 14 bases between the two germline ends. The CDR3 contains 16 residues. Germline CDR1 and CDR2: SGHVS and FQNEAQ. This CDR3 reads CASSLRRDISNQPQHF. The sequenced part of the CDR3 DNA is TGTGCCAGCAGCCTTAGACGGGACATTAGCAATCAGCCC.

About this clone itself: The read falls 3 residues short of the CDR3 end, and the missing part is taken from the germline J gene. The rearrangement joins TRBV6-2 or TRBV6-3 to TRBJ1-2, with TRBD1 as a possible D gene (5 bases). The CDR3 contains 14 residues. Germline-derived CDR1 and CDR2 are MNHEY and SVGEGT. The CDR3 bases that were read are TGTGCCAGCAGTTACAGGGACTCCTACAATGAC. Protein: CASSYRDSYND. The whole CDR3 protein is CASSYRDSYNDYTF.

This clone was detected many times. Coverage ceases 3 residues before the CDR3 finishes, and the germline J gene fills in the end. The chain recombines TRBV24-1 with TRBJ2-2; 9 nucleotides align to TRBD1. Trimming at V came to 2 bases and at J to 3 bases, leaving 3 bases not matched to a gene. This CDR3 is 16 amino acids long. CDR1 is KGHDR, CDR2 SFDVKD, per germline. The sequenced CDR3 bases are TGTGCCACCAGTGATTCAAACAGGGGGCACACCGGGGAG. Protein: CATSDSNRGHTGE. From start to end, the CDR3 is CATSDSNRGHTGELFF.

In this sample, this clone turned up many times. CDR3 DNA (partial): TGTGCCAGCAGCCTGACAGGGATGGATGGC. This encodes CASSLTGMDG. The entire CDR3 is CASSLTGMDGYTF. The genes are TRBV2 and TRBJ1-2; 7 bases fit TRBD1. The CDR3 end is not reached by the read, which stops 3 residues before it; the germline J gene fills it in. This CDR3 is 13 amino acids long. V lost 6 bases to trimming and J lost 6 bases; unmatched junction nucleotides: 7. Germline CDR1 and CDR2: SNHLY and FYNNEI.

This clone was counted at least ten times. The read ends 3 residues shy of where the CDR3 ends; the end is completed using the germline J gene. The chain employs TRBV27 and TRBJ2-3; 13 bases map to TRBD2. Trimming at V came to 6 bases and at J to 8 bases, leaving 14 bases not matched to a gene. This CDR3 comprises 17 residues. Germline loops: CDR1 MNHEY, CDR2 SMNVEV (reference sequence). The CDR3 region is CASRGKAGLAGNSTQYF. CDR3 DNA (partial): TGTGCCAGCAGGGGAAAAGCGGGACTAGCGGGAAACTCTACG.

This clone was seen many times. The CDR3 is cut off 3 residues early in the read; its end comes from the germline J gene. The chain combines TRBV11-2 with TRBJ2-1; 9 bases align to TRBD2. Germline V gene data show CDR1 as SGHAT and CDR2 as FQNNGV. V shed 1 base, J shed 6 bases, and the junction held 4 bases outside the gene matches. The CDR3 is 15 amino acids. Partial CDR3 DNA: TGTGCCAGCAGCTTAGTTAGCGGGAGTTCCAATGAG. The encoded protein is CASSLVSGSSNE. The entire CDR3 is CASSLVSGSSNEQFF.

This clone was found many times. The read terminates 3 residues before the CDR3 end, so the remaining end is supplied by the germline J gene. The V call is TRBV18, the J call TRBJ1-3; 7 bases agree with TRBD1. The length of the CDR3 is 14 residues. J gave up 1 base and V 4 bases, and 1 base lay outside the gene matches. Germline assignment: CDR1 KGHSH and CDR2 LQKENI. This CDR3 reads CASSLTGSGNTIYF. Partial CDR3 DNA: TGTGCCAGCTCACTGACAGGGTCTGGAAACACC.

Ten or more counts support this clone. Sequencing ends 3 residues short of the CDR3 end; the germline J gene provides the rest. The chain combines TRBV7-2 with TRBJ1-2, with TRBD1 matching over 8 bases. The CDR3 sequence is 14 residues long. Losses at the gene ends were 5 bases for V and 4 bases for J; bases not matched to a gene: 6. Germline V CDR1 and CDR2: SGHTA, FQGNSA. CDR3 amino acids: CASSPGQVTYGYTF. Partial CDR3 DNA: TGTGCCAGCAGCCCGGGACAGGTGACCTATGGC.

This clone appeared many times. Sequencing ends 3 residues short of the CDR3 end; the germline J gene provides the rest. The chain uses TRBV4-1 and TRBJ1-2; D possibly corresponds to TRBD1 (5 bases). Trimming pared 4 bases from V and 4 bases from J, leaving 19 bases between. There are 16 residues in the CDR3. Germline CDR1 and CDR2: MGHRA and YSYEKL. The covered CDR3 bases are TGCGCCAGCAGCCCCATTCTTAGGGGCGGGGGCTATGGC. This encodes CASSPILRGGGYG. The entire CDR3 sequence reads CASSPILRGGGYGYTF.

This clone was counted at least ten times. This chain's CDR3 is CSARDPPGLQETQYF. CDR3 DNA (partial): TGCAGTGCTAGAGACCCACCCGGTTTACAAGAGACC. The chain recombines TRBV20-1 with TRBJ2-5; D is unclear. The missing CDR3 end, 3 residues past where the read stops, is filled in from the germline J gene. Trimming removed 0 bases from V and 2 bases from J, with 13 bases in between. Germline CDR1 and CDR2: DFQATT and SNEGSKA (reference sequence). The CDR3 is made up of 15 amino acids.

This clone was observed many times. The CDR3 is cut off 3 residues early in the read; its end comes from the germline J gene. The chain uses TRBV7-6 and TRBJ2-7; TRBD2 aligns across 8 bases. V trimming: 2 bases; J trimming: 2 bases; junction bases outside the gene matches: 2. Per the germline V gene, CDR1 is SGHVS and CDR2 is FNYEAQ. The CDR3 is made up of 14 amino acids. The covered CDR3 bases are TGTGCCAGCAGCTTAAGCGGGAGCACCTACGAG. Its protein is CASSLSGSTYE. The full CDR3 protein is CASSLSGSTYEQYF. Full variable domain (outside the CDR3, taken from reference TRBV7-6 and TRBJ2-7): GAGVSQSPRYKVTKRGQDVALRCDPISGHVSLYWYRQALGQGPEFLTYFNYEAQQDKSGLPNDRFSAERPEGSISTLTIQRTEQRDSAMYRCASSLSGSTYEQYFGPGTRLTVT.

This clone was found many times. The CDR3 bases that were read are TGTGCCAGCAGCTTAACCGGTGGTGAG. It translates to CASSLTGGE. The full CDR3 protein is CASSLTGGEQFF. The V gene is TRBV7-3, the J gene TRBJ2-1; D is undetermined. Read sequence stops 3 residues before the CDR3 end, and the germline J gene provides the missing end. The CDR3 sequence is 12 residues long. CDR1 is SGHTA, CDR2 FQGTGA, per germline. Trimming left V 0 bases short and J 9 bases short, with 6 bases between. Full variable domain (remainder filled in from reference TRBV7-3 and TRBJ2-1): GAGVSQTPSNKVTEKGKYVELRCDPISGHTALYWYRQSLGQGPEFLIYFQGTGAADDSGLPNDRFFAVRPEGSVSTLKIQRTERGDSAVYLCASSLTGGEQFFGPGTRLTVL.

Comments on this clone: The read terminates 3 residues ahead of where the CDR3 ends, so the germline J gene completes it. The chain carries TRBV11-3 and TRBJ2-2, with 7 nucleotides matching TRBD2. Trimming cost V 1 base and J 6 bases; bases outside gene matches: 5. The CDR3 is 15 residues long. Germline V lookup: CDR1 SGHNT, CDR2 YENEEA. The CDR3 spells CASSLGVGGAGELFF. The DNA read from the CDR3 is TGTGCCAGCAGCTTAGGAGTGGGGGGGGCCGGGGAG.

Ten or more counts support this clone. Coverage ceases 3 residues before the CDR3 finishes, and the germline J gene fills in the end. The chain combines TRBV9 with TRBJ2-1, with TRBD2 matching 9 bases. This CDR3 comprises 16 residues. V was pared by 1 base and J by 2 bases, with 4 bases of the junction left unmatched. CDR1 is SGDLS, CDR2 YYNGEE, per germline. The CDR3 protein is CASSVRASGTYNEQFF. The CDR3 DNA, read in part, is TGTGCCAGCAGCGTACGGGCTAGCGGGACCTACAATGAG.